This TCR beta chain was retrieved from a study of beta chain features in type 1 diabetes. Whole-study findings and limits: Moderately but significantly shorter TCRB CDR3s were found in Type 1 diabetes patients in all four CD4+ subsets.

This clone was seen a handful of times. Its antigen is still unknown. This specimen includes other DNA sequences encoding the same CDR3. Sorting that relied on CD45RO/CCR7/CD25/CD127/CD95/CD27 yielded CD4+ naive, central memory, regulatory and stem cell-like memory cells. The sequenced template was cDNA made from the entire isolated RNA. Using immunoSEQ multiplex PCR, the repertoire was profiled, and TCRdb retains in-frame clones only, with some absent. The data contain a few hundred thousand clones, over 10% of them singletons. In germline, CDR1 is KGHSH, CDR2 LQKENI. The CDR3 is 13 residues long. J was trimmed by 1 base and V by 4 bases; bases with no gene match: 1.

This TCR was sampled from a woman between 18 and 29 years old with type 1 diabetes. The chain joins TRBV18 to TRBJ2-7; TRBD2 matches at 7 bases. What was sequenced was naive CD4+ T cells from blood. The CDR3: CASSRGGSYEQYF. The CDR3 DNA reads as TGTGCCAGCTCACGGGGGGGATCCTACGAGCAGTACTTC.